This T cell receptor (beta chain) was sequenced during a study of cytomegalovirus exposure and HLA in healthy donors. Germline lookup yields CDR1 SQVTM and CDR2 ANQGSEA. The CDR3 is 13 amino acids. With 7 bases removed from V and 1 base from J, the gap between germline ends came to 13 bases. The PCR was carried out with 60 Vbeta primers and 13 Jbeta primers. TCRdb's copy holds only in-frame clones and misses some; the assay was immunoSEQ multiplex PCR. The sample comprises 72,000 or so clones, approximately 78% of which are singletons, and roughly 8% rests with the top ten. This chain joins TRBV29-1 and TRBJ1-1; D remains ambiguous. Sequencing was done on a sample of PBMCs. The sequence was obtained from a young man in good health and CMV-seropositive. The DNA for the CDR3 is TGCAGCGGCCGGGGTGAGAGGAACACTGAAGCTTTCTTT. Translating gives CSGRGERNTEAFF.